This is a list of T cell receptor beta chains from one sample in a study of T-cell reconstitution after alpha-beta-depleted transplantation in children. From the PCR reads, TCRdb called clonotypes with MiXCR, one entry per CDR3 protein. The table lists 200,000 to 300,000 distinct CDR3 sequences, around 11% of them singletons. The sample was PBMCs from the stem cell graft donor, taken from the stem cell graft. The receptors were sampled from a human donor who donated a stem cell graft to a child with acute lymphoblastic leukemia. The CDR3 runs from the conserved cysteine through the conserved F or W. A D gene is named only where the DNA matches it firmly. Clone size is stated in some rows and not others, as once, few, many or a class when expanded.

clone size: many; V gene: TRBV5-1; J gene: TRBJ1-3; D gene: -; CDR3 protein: CASSSNSGNTIYF; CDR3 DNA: TGCGCCAGCAGCAGCAACTCTGGAAACACCATATATTTT
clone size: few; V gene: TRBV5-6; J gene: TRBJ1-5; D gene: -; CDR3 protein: CASSLRGGLISNQPQHF; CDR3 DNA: TGTGCCAGCAGCTTGCGGGGCGGTTTGATTAGCAATCAGCCCCAGCATTTT
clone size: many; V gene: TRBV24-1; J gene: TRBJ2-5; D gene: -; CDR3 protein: CATSDLSDLQETQYF; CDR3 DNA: TGTGCCACCAGTGATTTATCAGATTTACAAGAGACCCAGTACTTC
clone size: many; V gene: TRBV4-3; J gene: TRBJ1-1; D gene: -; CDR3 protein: CASSQNGLNTEAFF; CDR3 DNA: TGCGCCAGCAGCCAAAACGGGCTTAACACTGAAGCTTTCTTT
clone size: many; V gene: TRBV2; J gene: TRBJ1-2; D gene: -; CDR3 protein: CATQSYGYTF; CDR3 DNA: TGTGCCACACAGAGCTATGGCTACACCTTC
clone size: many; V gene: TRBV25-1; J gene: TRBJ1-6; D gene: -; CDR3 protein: CASSVSGYNSPLHF; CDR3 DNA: TGTGCCAGCAGTGTTTCGGGCTATAATTCACCCCTCCACTTT
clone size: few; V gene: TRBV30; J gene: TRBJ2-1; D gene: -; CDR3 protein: CAWSASRYNEQFF; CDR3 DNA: TGTGCCTGGAGTGCATCACGGTACAATGAGCAGTTCTTC
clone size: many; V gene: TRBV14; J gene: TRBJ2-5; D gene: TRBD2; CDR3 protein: CASSRDTSGSWVETQYF; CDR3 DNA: TGTGCCAGCAGCCGCGATACTAGCGGGAGCTGGGTAGAGACCCAGTACTTC
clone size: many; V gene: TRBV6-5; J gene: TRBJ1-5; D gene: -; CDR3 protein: CASMFGDWSNQPQHF; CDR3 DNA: TGTGCCAGCATGTTCGGGGACTGGAGCAATCAGCCCCAGCATTTT
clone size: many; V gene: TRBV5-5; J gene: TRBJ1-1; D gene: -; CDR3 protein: CASTRGRGNTEAFF; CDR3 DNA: TGTGCCAGCACCCGGGGACGGGGGAACACTGAAGCTTTCTTT
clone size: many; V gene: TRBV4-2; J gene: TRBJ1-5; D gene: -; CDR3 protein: CASSQEQRGNQPQHF; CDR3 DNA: TGTGCCAGCAGCCAAGAACAGAGGGGCAATCAGCCCCAGCATTTT
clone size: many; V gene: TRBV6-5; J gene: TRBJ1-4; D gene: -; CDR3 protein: CASSYSPFYEKLFF; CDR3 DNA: TGTGCCAGCAGTTACTCTCCCTTTTATGAAAAACTGTTTTTT
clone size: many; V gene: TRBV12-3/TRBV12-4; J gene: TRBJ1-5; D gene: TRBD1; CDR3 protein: CASSPQGVQPQHF; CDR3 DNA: TGTGCCAGCAGTCCGCAGGGGGTTCAGCCCCAGCATTTT
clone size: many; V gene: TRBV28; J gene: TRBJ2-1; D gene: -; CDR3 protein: CASSLSGLNYNEQFF; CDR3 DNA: TGTGCCAGCAGTTTATCCGGCCTTAACTACAATGAGCAGTTCTTC
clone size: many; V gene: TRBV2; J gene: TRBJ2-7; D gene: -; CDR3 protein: CASRTVSGLYEQYF; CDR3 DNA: TGTGCCAGCCGGACAGTCTCAGGGCTCTACGAGCAGTACTTC
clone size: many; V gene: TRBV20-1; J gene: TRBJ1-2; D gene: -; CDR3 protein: CSARLSWVNYGYTF; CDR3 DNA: TGCAGTGCCCGCCTCTCCTGGGTTAACTATGGCTACACCTTC
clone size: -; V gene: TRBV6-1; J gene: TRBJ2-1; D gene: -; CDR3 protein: CASEGLDSDEQFF; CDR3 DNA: TGTGCCAGCGAAGGGCTAGACTCCGATGAGCAGTTCTTC
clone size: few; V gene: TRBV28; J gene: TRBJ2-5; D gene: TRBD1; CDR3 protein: CASSTPTGIRETQYF; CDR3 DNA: TGTGCCAGCAGTACACCGACAGGGATCCGTGAGACCCAGTACTTC
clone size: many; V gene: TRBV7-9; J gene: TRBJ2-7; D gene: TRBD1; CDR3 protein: CASSDLDRIGAYEQYF; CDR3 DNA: TGTGCCAGCAGCGATCTGGACAGGATCGGCGCCTACGAGCAGTACTTC
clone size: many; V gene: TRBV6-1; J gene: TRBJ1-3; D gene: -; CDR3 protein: CASSRSSSGNTIYF; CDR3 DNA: TGTGCCAGCAGCCGGTCGAGCTCTGGAAACACCATATATTTT
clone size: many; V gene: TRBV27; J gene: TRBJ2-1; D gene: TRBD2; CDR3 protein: CASCGGTSGRRSYNEQFF; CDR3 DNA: TGTGCCAGCTGTGGGGGGACTAGCGGGAGGAGGTCCTACAATGAGCAGTTCTTC
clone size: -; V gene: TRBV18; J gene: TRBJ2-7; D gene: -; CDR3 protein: CASSPPSQNYEQYF; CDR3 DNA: TGTGCCAGCTCACCACCGTCACAGAACTACGAGCAGTACTTC
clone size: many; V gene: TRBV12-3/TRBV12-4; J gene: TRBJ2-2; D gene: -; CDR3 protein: CASDTPTGANTGELFF; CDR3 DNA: TGTGCCAGCGATACACCGACGGGCGCGAACACCGGGGAGCTGTTTTTT
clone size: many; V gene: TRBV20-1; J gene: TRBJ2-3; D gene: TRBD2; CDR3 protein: CSARPTSGTPDTQYF; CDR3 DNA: TGCAGTGCTAGGCCCACTAGCGGGACCCCAGATACGCAGTATTTT
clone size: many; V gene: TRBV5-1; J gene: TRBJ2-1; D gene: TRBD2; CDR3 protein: CASNPPGLAYNEQFF; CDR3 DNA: TGCGCCAGCAACCCTCCGGGACTAGCCTACAATGAGCAGTTCTTC
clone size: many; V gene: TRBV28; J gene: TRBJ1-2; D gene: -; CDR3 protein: CASSGRGYGYTF; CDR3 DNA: TGTGCCAGTTCCGGACGGGGCTATGGCTACACCTTC
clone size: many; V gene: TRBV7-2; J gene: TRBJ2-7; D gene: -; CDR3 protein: CASSFAHSYEQYF; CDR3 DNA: TGTGCCAGCAGCTTCGCGCACTCCTACGAGCAGTACTTC
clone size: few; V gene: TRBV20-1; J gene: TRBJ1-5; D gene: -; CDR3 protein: CSASWGGGNQPQHF; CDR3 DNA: TGCAGTGCTAGTTGGGGTGGTGGCAATCAGCCCCAGCATTTT
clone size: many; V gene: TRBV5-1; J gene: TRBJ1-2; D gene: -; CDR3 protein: CASSPSREGYTF; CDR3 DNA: TGCGCCAGCAGCCCGTCAAGAGAAGGCTACACCTTC
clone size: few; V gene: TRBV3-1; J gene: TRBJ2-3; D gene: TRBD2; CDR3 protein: CASSSAGRGGRADTQYF; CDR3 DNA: TGTGCCAGCAGCTCAGCGGGGCGCGGGGGAAGGGCAGATACGCAGTATTTT
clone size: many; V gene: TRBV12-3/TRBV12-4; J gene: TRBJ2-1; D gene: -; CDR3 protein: CASRGASEGNEQFF; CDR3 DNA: TGTGCCAGCAGGGGGGCTAGCGAGGGAAATGAGCAGTTCTTC
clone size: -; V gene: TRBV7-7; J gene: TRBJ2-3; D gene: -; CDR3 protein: CASSLQGIGVTDTQYF; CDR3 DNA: TGTGCCAGCAGCTTACAGGGGATTGGCGTCACAGATACGCAGTATTTT
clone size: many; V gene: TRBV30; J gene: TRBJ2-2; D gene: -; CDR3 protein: CAWSEGLADYTGELFF; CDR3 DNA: TGTGCCTGGAGTGAGGGGTTAGCGGATTACACCGGGGAGCTGTTTTTT
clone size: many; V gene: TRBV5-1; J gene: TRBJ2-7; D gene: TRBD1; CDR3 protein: CASSLEGTGGAEQYF; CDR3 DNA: TGCGCCAGCAGCTTGGAGGGGACAGGGGGCGCCGAGCAGTACTTC
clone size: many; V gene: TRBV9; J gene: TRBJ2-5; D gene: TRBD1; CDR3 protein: CASSPIGDRETQYF; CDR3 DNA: TGTGCCAGCAGCCCAATCGGGGACAGAGAGACCCAGTACTTC
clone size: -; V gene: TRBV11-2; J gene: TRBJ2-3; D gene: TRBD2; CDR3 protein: CASSRTPGRADTQYF; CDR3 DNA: TGTGCCAGCAGCCGTACCCCCGGGAGGGCAGATACGCAGTATTTT
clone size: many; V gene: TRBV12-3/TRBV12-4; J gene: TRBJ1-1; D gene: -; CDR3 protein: CASSGHLEAFF; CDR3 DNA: TGTGCCAGCAGTGGACACCTTGAAGCTTTCTTT
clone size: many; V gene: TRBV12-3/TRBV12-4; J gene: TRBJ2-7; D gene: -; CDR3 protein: CASSQPGLSYEQYF; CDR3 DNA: TGTGCCAGCAGTCAGCCGGGTCTCTCCTACGAGCAGTACTTC
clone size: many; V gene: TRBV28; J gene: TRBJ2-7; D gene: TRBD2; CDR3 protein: CASNKAGFLEQYF; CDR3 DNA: TGTGCCAGCAATAAAGCGGGATTTCTTGAGCAGTACTTC
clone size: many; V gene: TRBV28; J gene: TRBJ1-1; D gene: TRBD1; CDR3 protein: CASTADRNSYTEAFF; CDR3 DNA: TGTGCCAGCACCGCGGACAGGAATTCGTACACTGAAGCTTTCTTT
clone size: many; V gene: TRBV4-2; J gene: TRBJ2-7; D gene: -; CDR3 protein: CASSQDRDLTSYEQYF; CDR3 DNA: TGTGCCAGCAGCCAAGACCGGGACCTAACCTCCTACGAGCAGTACTTC
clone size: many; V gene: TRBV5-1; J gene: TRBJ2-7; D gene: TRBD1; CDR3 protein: CASSWTGDYEQYF; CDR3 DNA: TGCGCCAGCAGCTGGACAGGGGACTACGAGCAGTACTTC
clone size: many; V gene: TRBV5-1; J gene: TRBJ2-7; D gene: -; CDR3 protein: CASSLEQGAYEQYF; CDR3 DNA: TGCGCCAGCAGCTTGGAACAGGGCGCCTACGAGCAGTACTTC
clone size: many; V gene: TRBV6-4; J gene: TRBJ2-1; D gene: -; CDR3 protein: CASSASGARNEQFF; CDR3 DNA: TGTGCCAGCAGTGCTTCAGGGGCAAGGAATGAGCAGTTCTTC
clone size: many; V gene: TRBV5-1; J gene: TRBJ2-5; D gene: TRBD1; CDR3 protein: CASSLVGQGGETQYF; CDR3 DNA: TGCGCCAGCAGCTTGGTGGGACAGGGAGGCGAGACCCAGTACTTC
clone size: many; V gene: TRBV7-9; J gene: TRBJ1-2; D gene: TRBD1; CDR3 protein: CASSSLPGTGGVYGYTF; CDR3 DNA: TGTGCCAGCAGCTCGCTTCCCGGGACAGGGGGCGTCTATGGCTACACCTTC
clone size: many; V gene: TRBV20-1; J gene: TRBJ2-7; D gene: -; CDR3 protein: CSARIGRYEQYF; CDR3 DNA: TGCAGTGCTAGAATCGGACGATACGAGCAGTACTTC
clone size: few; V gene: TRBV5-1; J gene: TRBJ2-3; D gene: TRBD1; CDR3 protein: CASSSETGGAGDTQYF; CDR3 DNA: TGCGCCAGCAGCTCGGAGACAGGGGGCGCCGGAGATACGCAGTATTTT